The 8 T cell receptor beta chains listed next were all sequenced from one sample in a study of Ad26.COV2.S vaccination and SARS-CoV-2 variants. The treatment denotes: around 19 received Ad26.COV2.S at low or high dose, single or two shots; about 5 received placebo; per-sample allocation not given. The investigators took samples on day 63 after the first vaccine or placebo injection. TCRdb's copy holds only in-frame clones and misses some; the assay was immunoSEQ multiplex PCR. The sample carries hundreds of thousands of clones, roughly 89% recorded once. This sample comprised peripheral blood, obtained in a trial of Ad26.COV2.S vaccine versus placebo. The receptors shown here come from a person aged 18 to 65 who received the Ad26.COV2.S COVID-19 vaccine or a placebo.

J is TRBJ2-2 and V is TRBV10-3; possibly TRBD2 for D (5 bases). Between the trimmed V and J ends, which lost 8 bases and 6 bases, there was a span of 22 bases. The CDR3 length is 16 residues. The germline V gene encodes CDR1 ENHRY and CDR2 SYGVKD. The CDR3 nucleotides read TGTGCCATCTCTCTTCCACTAGAAGGAGTATCCGGGGAGCTGTTTTTT. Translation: CAISLPLEGVSGELFF.

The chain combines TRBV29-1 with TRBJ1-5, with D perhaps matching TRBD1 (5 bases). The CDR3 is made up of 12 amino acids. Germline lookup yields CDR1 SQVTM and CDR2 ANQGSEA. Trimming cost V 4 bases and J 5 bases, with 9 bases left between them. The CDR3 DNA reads TGCAGCGTTGGAGGGGTGGATCAGCCCCAGCATTTT. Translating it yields CSVGGVDQPQHF.

In DNA form, the CDR3 reads TGTGCCAGCAGCTTCGGGGTGAAGGATCAGCCCCAGCATTTT. This translates into CASSFGVKDQPQHF. This chain links TRBV5-5 with TRBJ1-5; unclear D gene. CDR1 and CDR2 from the germline V gene are SGHKS and YYEKEE (reference sequence). The CDR3 is made up of 14 amino acids. Trimming left V 2 bases short and J 5 bases short, with 11 bases between.

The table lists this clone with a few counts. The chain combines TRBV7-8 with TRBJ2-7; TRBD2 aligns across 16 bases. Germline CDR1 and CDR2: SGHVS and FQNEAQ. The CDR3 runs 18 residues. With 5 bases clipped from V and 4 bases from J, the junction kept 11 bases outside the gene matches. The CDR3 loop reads CASSPGTSGRAASYEQYV. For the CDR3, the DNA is TGTGCCAGCAGCCCAGGGACTAGCGGGAGGGCCGCTTCGTACGAGCAGTACGTC.

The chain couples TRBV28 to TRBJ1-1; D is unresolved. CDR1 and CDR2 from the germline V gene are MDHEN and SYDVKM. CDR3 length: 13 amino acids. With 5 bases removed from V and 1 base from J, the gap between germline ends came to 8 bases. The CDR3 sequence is CASSVVENTEAFF. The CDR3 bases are TGTGCCAGCAGTGTAGTGGAGAACACTGAAGCTTTCTTT.

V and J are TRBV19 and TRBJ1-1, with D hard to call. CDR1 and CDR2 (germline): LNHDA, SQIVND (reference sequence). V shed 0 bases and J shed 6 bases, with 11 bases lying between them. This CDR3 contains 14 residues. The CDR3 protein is CASSIERVSPEAFF. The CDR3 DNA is TGTGCCAGTAGTATAGAGAGGGTCTCTCCTGAAGCTTTCTTT.

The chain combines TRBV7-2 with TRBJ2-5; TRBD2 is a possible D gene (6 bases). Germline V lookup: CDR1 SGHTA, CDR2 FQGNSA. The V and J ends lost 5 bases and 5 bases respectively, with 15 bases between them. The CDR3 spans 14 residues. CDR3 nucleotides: TGTGCCAGCAGCCCCGCGGACTACGTTGAGACCCAGTACTTC. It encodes CASSPADYVETQYF.

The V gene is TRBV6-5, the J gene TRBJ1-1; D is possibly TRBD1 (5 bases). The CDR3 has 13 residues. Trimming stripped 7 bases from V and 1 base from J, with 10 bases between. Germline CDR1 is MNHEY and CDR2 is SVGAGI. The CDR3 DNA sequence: TGTGCCAGCACATACGGGGGGAACACTGAAGCTTTCTTT. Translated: CASTYGGNTEAFF.